The present T cell receptor (beta chain) was sequenced within a study of blood T cell repertoires in COVID-19. Across the study: COVID-19 samples collected from the United States, Italy and Spain covered acute and convalescent phases.

In the study's own analysis: How many nucleated cells were present was estimated from reference gene primer amplification. Clones were sequenced by immunoSEQ multiplex PCR, and TCRdb holds only the in-frame ones, with some missing. V and J calls and clone size follow that table, whereas D and trimming were derived from the DNA. This table has around 150,000 clones, 85% appearing once. There are 14 residues in the CDR3. V lost 3 bases and J lost 4; bases outside the gene matches: 6. In germline, CDR1 is DFQATT, CDR2 SNEGSKA (reference sequence). The clonotype originates from a human donor with acute or convalescent COVID-19. The donor label of this sample is uncertain. The chain combines TRBV20-1 with TRBJ2-1; 7 bases are shared with TRBD2. The sample taken for sequencing was peripheral blood. CDR3 amino acids: CSASRGGVYNEQFF. CDR3 coding DNA: TGCAGTGCTAGTCGTGGGGGGGTTTACAATGAGCAGTTCTTC.